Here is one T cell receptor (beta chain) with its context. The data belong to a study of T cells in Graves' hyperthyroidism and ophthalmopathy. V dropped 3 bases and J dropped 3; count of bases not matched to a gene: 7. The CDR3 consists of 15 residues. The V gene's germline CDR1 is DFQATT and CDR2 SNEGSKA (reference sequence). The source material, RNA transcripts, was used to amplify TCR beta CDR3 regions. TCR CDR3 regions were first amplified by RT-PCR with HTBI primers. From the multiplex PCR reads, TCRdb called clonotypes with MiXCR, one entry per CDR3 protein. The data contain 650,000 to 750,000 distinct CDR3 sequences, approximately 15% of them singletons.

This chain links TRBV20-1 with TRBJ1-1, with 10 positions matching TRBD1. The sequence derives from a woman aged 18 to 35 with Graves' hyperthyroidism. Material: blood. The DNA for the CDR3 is TGCAGTGCTAGTACCCCGGGACAGGGGTACACTGAAGCTTTCTTT. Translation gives CSASTPGQGYTEAFF.